This T cell receptor (beta chain) is from a study of T cell responses to AZD1222 COVID-19 vaccine. Background on the study: Combined were second doses at about 4 or about 12 weeks.

TCRdb's copy holds only in-frame clones and misses some; the assay was immunoSEQ multiplex PCR. The repertoire holds 85,000 to 90,000 clones, with 88% as singletons. Findings of the study overall: In a largely white British group with more females than males, clonal diversity was possibly underestimated. Following two doses of AZD1222, Spike-specific TCR breadth and depth rose.

Regarding this clone: Its antigen is still unknown.

This CDR3 is built from 14 residues. Trimming took off 7 bases at V and 1 base at J, with 12 bases between the two ends. Per the germline V gene, CDR1 is MNHEY and CDR2 is SVGAGI. This clonotype was obtained from an adult in good health. This chain uses TRBV6-5 with TRBJ2-3, with D perhaps matching TRBD2 (6 bases). The sample here was peripheral blood, taken on day 0 of AZD1222 vaccination. CDR3 DNA: TGTGCCAGCACTTTACTAGCAGGCACAGATACGCAGTATTTT. Translating it yields CASTLLAGTDTQYF.